The 21 T cell receptor beta chains reported below all come from one sample, sequenced in a study of blood T cell repertoires in COVID-19 (dated by TCRdb to the early 2020s). The library was built by means of the immunoSEQ multiplex PCR assay. TCRdb limited this immuneACCESS table to in-frame rearrangements with V and J called. A share of clones is missing; checked studies link under half to unresolved V genes, and the rest is unexplained. The table for this sample lists 65,000 to 95,000 clones; approximately 80% of them were counted only once. The ten most abundant clones make up about 11% of the sample. The sequenced sample consisted of peripheral blood. Every receptor here comes from a woman aged 40-49 years with active or convalescent COVID-19.

V is TRBV5-6 and J is TRBJ1-2, with 9 positions matching TRBD1. Trimming removed 4 bases from V and 4 bases from J; junction bases left unmatched: 8. CDR3 size: 15 residues. Per the germline V gene, CDR1 is SGHDT and CDR2 is YYEEEE. The CDR3 here is CASSPPLTGGYGYTF. CDR3 in DNA: TGTGCCAGCAGCCCACCCTTGACAGGGGGCTATGGCTACACCTTC.

The chain links TRBV11-3 to TRBJ1-2; TRBD1 matches at 8 bases. Germline values: CDR1 SGHNT, CDR2 YENEEA. V gave up 5 bases and J gave up 2 bases; unmatched junction bases: 7. This CDR3 is built from 15 residues. CDR3 nucleotides: TGTGCCAGCAGCCCAGGACAGGGCGGGAACTATGGCTACACCTTC. Translated, it gives CASSPGQGGNYGYTF.

The V gene is TRBV13, the J gene TRBJ2-3; D is unclear. The V and J ends lost 5 bases and 1 base respectively, with 10 bases between them. Germline lookup yields CDR1 PRHDT and CDR2 FYEKMQ (reference sequence). The CDR3 is 14 residues long. CDR3 DNA sequence: TGTGCCAGCAGCGACTCGTCTCGCACAGATACGCAGTATTTT. Translation: CASSDSSRTDTQYF.

This clone came up a few times. CDR3 nucleotides: TGTGCCAGTAGTATCTATGGGACAGGGGGCTCGGGCGGCTACACCTTC. It yields the protein CASSIYGTGGSGGYTF. The rearrangement uses TRBV19 and TRBJ1-2; the match to TRBD1 covers 12 bases. Germline V gene sequence: CDR1 LNHDA, CDR2 SQIVND (reference sequence). This CDR3 has 16 amino acids. With 3 bases clipped from V and 8 bases from J, the junction kept 10 bases outside the gene matches.

The chain couples TRBV10-3 to TRBJ1-2; D gene uncertain. The CDR3 consists of 12 residues. Trimming removed 4 bases from V and 0 bases from J, with 3 bases in between. Per germline, CDR1 ENHRY and CDR2 SYGVKD. The CDR3 loop reads CAISAANYGYTF. For the CDR3, the DNA is TGTGCCATCAGTGCGGCTAACTATGGCTACACCTTC.

The rearrangement uses TRBV13 and TRBJ2-7; 7 nucleotides agree with TRBD1. Germline V lookup: CDR1 PRHDT, CDR2 FYEKMQ (reference sequence). The CDR3 has 15 amino acids. V lost 6 bases and J lost 1; bases outside the gene matches: 9. The CDR3: CASRRNRGPSYEQYF. DNA of the CDR3: TGTGCCAGCAGACGTAACAGGGGCCCTTCCTACGAGCAGTACTTC. Supplemented by reference TRBV13 and TRBJ2-7, the full variable domain reads AAGVIQSPRHLIKEKRETATLKCYPIPRHDTVYWYQQGPGQDPQFLISFYEKMQSDKGSIPDRFSAQQFSDYHSELNMSSLELGDSALYFCASRRNRGPSYEQYFGPGTRLTVT.

This clone has only one observation. This chain connects TRBV27 to TRBJ2-1; 7 nucleotides align to TRBD1. The CDR3 sequence is 14 residues long. The germline gives CDR1 MNHEY, CDR2 SMNVEV (reference sequence). V gave up 8 bases and J gave up 1 base; unmatched junction bases: 5. The CDR3, as DNA: TGTGCCAGCCAACAGGGGATTTCCTACAATGAGCAGTTCTTC. Its protein product is CASQQGISYNEQFF.

The CDR3 region has the DNA TGTGCCAGCAGGGGAGGGCGGATTAACTATGGCTACACCTTC. This encodes CASRGGRINYGYTF. The chain combines TRBV25-1 with TRBJ1-2; no clear D gene. Trimming stripped 6 bases from V and 1 base from J, with 12 bases between. Looked up from germline, CDR1 is MGHDK and CDR2 is SYGVNS. CDR3 size: 14 residues.

This clone was counted once. The rearrangement uses TRBV25-1 and TRBJ1-6, with 8 positions matching TRBD1. CDR1 and CDR2 from the germline V gene are MGHDK and SYGVNS. The CDR3 runs to 16 residues. Germline trimming cut 3 bases from V and 7 bases from J; bases unmatched to any gene: 8. DNA for the CDR3: TGTGCCAGCAGTGAGTCCAGGGGGCAGGGGAATTCACCCCTCCACTTT. This translates into CASSESRGQGNSPLHF.

This chain connects TRBV7-9 to TRBJ1-2; D is uncertain. The germline V gene encodes CDR1 SEHNR and CDR2 FQNEAQ (reference sequence). Between the trimmed V and J ends, which lost 5 bases and 4 bases, there was a span of 11 bases. This CDR3 has 13 residues. The CDR3 nucleotides are TGTGCCAGCAGCCCCTTCGAGGGCTATGGCTACACCTTC. Its protein product is CASSPFEGYGYTF.

V is TRBV5-4 and J is TRBJ1-4; 7 bases map to TRBD1. Germline assignment: CDR1 SGHNT and CDR2 YYREEE (reference sequence). This CDR3 is 15 amino acids long. V was pared by 4 bases and J by 6 bases, with 9 bases of the junction left unmatched. The CDR3 nucleotides are TGTGCCAGCAGCCCACGGACAGGTTCTGATGAAAAACTGTTTTTT. Encoded protein: CASSPRTGSDEKLFF.

V and J are TRBV18 and TRBJ2-3; a possible D gene is TRBD1 (6 bases). The CDR3 consists of 16 residues. CDR1 and CDR2 from the germline V gene are KGHSH and LQKENI. V was cut by 0 bases and J by 0 bases, with 10 bases left in between. CDR3 residues: CASSPPFGTSTDTQYF. The CDR3 DNA sequence: TGTGCCAGCTCACCACCTTTTGGGACAAGCACAGATACGCAGTATTTT.

In this sample, this clone turned up a few times. V and J are TRBV24-1 and TRBJ1-6; D is perhaps TRBD1 (6 bases). Germline V gives CDR1 KGHDR, CDR2 SFDVKD. Trimming stripped 4 bases from V and 5 bases from J, with 29 bases between. The CDR3 totals 21 residues. The CDR3 loop reads CATSDLLGTKPTLDDNSPLHF. CDR3 DNA sequence: TGTGCCACCAGTGACCTCCTTGGGACAAAACCTACCTTAGACGATAATTCACCCCTCCACTTT.

This chain links TRBV27 with TRBJ2-3; no definite D call. The germline V gene has CDR1 MNHEY and CDR2 SMNVEV (reference sequence). Trimming removed 3 bases at V and 2 bases at J, with 6 bases between. The CDR3 length is 13 residues. The CDR3 nucleotides read TGTGCCAGCAGTTTCTCTAACACAGATACGCAGTATTTT. Translation gives CASSFSNTDTQYF.

This chain links TRBV6-6 with TRBJ2-3; D uncertain. V was shortened by 10 bases and J by 1 base, with 12 bases between the two germline ends. The CDR3 extends over 13 amino acids. Germline loops: CDR1 MNHNY, CDR2 SVGAGI (reference sequence). The CDR3: CATKHLGTDTQYF. The CDR3 bases are TGTGCCACCAAACACCTTGGCACAGATACGCAGTATTTT.

The chain links TRBV6-5 to TRBJ1-5, with 8 bases lining up with TRBD1. The length of the CDR3 is 14 residues. In germline, CDR1 is MNHEY, CDR2 SVGAGI. Unmatched junction bases numbered 5, after V lost 3 bases and J lost 7 bases. CDR3 loop: CASSYGQGNQPQHF. The CDR3 nucleotides read TGTGCCAGCAGTTATGGACAGGGTAACCAGCCCCAGCATTTT.

V is TRBV7-2 and J is TRBJ2-1; the match to TRBD2 covers 13 bases. This CDR3 has 16 amino acids. J gave up 0 bases and V 6 bases, and 2 bases lay outside the gene matches. The germline V gene encodes CDR1 SGHTA and CDR2 FQGNSA. In DNA form, the CDR3 reads TGTGCCAGCAGGAGGACTAGCGGGAGCTCCTACAATGAGCAGTTCTTC. This gives the protein CASRRTSGSSYNEQFF. The variable domain in full, with the rest retrieved from reference TRBV7-2 and TRBJ2-1, is GAGVSQSPSNKVTEKGKDVELRCDPISGHTALYWYRQSLGQGLEFLIYFQGNSAPDKSGLPSDRFSAERTGGSVSTLTIQRTQQEDSAVYLCASRRTSGSSYNEQFFGPGTRLTVL.

The chain joins TRBV28 to TRBJ2-1, with 11 nucleotides matching TRBD2. The J segment lost 9 bases and the V segment lost 3 bases, leaving 7 bases of the junction unmatched. The germline CDR1 and CDR2 sequences are MDHEN and SYDVKM. The CDR3 length is 15 residues. The CDR3 here is CASSFVAGGPFEQFF. DNA for the CDR3: TGTGCCAGCAGTTTCGTAGCGGGAGGGCCTTTTGAGCAGTTCTTC.

The genes are TRBV9 and TRBJ2-7; 7 bases align to TRBD1. There are 16 residues in the CDR3. Germline V gene sequence: CDR1 SGDLS, CDR2 YYNGEE. Trimming took 0 bases from V and 4 from J; bases not matched to a gene: 10. DNA of the CDR3: TGTGCCAGCAGCGTAGGAACAGGGGTAGAGGGGTACGAGCAGTACTTC. Its protein is CASSVGTGVEGYEQYF.

The chain recombines TRBV5-5 with TRBJ2-3, with TRBD1 matching over 8 bases. Germline V gene sequence: CDR1 SGHKS, CDR2 YYEKEE (reference sequence). The junction had 7 bases not matched to a gene; V was cut back by 4 bases and J by 3 bases. This CDR3 has 15 residues. The CDR3 here is CASSKPTGATDTQYF. The CDR3 coding sequence is TGTGCCAGCAGCAAGCCGACAGGGGCGACAGATACGCAGTATTTT.

V usage is TRBV7-9 and J usage is TRBJ1-1; D call uncertain. Per the germline V gene, CDR1 is SEHNR and CDR2 is FQNEAQ (reference sequence). V lost 5 bases and J lost 6, with 13 bases in between. CDR3 size: 13 residues. The DNA of the CDR3 is TGTGCCAGCAGCAAGCCGGGGAGCGCTGAAGCTTTCTTT. Protein: CASSKPGSAEAFF.